The 5 T cell receptor beta chains given below trace back to one sample, sequenced in a study of control samples from healthy donors and cancer patients. Clones were read by immunoSEQ multiplex PCR, and TCRdb kept only the in-frame ones, dropping some. Among 90,000 to 110,000 clones listed, 90% were seen once. Specimen: blood. Receptors were obtained from a human donor in good health. The donor label of this sample is uncertain.

The genes are TRBV19 and TRBJ1-2; no clear D. Trimming shortened V by 8 bases and J by 0 bases, and 7 bases separated the two germline ends. Per germline, CDR1 LNHDA and CDR2 SQIVND (reference sequence). The CDR3 is made up of 12 amino acids. CDR3 nucleotides: TGTGCCAGTTCAAGAGCTAACTATGGCTACACCTTC. This translates into CASSRANYGYTF.

The chain links TRBV30 to TRBJ1-1; D gene ambiguous. This CDR3 has 13 residues. The germline V gene encodes CDR1 GTSNPN and CDR2 SVGIG (reference sequence). Trimming shortened V by 2 bases and J by 4 bases, and 11 bases separated the two germline ends. CDR3 bases: TGTGCCTGGAGTAGGAGGACGAGCACTGAAGCTTTCTTT. Its protein product is CAWSRRTSTEAFF.

This chain joins TRBV6-1 and TRBJ1-1; 7 nucleotides match TRBD1. Germline CDR1 is MNHNS and CDR2 is SASEGT. CDR3 size: 16 residues. V lost 4 bases and J lost 1; bases outside the gene matches: 9. The CDR3 reads CASSGLPGQPNTEAFF. CDR3 nucleotide sequence: TGTGCCAGCAGTGGGCTCCCGGGACAGCCGAACACTGAAGCTTTCTTT.

The V call is TRBV6-5, the J call TRBJ2-3, with 7 bases that match TRBD1. Germline CDR1 and CDR2: MNHEY and SVGAGI. CDR3 length equals 14 residues. J lost 3 bases, V lost 10 bases, and 10 bases had no gene match. As DNA, the CDR3 is TGTGCCACCACTTGGGACAGTATTACAGATACGCAGTATTTT. It translates to CATTWDSITDTQYF.

The sample holds a few counts of this clone. The chain employs TRBV7-9 and TRBJ1-6; 8 bases match TRBD1. CDR3 length equals 15 residues. Germline CDR1 SEHNR, CDR2 FQNEAQ (reference sequence). With V trimmed by 7 bases and J by 7 bases, 9 bases remained unmatched. The CDR3: CASNVGQGLNSPLHF. CDR3 nucleotides: TGTGCCAGCAACGTAGGACAGGGATTAAATTCACCCCTCCACTTT.